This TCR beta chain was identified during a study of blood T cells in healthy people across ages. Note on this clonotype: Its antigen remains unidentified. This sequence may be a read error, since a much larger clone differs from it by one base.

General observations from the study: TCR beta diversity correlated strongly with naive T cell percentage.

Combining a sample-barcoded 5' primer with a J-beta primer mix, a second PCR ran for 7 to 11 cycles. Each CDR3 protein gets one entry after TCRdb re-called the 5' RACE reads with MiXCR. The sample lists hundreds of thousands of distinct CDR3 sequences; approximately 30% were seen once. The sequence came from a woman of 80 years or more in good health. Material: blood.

CDR3 loop: CASSVENLGGTRYF. The CDR3 DNA reads TGTGCCAGCAGCGTAGAAAATCTGGGCGGGACGCGGTATTTT. The V gene is TRBV9, the J gene TRBJ2-3, with D possibly TRBD2 on 6 matching bases. The CDR3 runs to 14 residues. The V gene's germline CDR1 is SGDLS and CDR2 YYNGEE.